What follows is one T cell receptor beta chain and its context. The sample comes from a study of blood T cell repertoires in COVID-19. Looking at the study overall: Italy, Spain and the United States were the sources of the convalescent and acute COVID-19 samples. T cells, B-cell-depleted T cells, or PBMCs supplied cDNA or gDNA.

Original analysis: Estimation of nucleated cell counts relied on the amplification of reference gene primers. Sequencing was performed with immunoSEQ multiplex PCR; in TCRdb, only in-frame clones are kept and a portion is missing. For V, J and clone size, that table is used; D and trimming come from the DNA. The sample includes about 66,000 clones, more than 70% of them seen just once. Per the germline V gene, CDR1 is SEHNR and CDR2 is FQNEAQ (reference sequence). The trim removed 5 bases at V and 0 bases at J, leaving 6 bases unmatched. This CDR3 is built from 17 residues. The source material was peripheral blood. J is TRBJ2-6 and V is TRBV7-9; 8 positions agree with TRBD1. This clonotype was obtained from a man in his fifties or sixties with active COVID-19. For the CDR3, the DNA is TGTGCCAGCAGCACAACAGGGGGTAACTCTGGGGCCAACGTCCTGACTTTC. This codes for CASSTTGGNSGANVLTF.